The 25 T cell receptor beta chains below were found in one sample sequenced in a study of blood T cell repertoires in COVID-19. TCRdb keeps only in-frame clones here, not all; method: immunoSEQ multiplex PCR. The sample records 150,000 to 200,000 clones, 70% to 80% being singletons. The sample was PBMCs or T cells enriched from blood (not recorded which). Every receptor here comes from a woman in her fifties or sixties who had recovered from COVID-19.

This CDR3 is CASSASGRQGGTDTQYF. In DNA form, the CDR3 reads TGCGCCAGCAGCGCCTCTGGTCGACAGGGTGGGACAGATACGCAGTATTTT. The chain recombines TRBV5-1 with TRBJ2-3, with 7 nucleotides matching TRBD1. The CDR3 has 17 amino acids. V trimming: 4 bases; J trimming: 3 bases; junction bases outside the gene matches: 14. Germline CDR1 is SGHRS and CDR2 is YFSETQ. The full variable domain, its missing parts supplied by reference TRBV5-1 and TRBJ2-3, is KAGVTQTPRYLIKTRGQQVTLSCSPISGHRSVSWYQQTPGQGLQFLFEYFSETQRNKGNFPGRFSGRQFSNSRSEMNVSTLELGDSALYLCASSASGRQGGTDTQYFGPGTRLTVL.

V and J are TRBV7-2 and TRBJ2-3; 8 bases agree with TRBD2. The CDR3 consists of 15 residues. Germline V gives CDR1 SGHTA, CDR2 FQGNSA. V trimming: 2 bases; J trimming: 7 bases; junction bases outside the gene matches: 8. The CDR3 is CASSLHPGGPYTQYF. CDR3 sequence (DNA): TGTGCCAGCAGCTTACACCCGGGAGGGCCTTATACGCAGTATTTT.

J is TRBJ1-2 and V is TRBV7-9, with D unresolved. With 0 bases removed from V and 7 bases from J, the gap between germline ends came to 9 bases. This CDR3 has 13 residues. The germline V gene encodes CDR1 SEHNR and CDR2 FQNEAQ (reference sequence). This CDR3 is CASSLAQLAGYTF. The CDR3 bases are TGTGCCAGCAGCTTAGCACAGTTGGCTGGCTACACCTTC.

The chain uses TRBV19 and TRBJ1-2; TRBD1 matches at 7 bases. The CDR3 runs 13 residues. Germline loops: CDR1 LNHDA, CDR2 SQIVND (reference sequence). V dropped 8 bases and J dropped 6; count of bases not matched to a gene: 9. CDR3 loop: CASGDRDFDGYTF. The CDR3 nucleotides are TGTGCCAGTGGAGACAGGGATTTTGATGGCTACACCTTC.

This clone occurred a few times. The V and J genes are TRBV12-3 or TRBV12-4 and TRBJ1-6; possible D gene TRBD1, 6 bases. The V end was cut by 5 bases, the J end by 14 bases, with 16 bases between. The CDR3 runs 13 residues. The DNA of the CDR3 is TGTGCCAGCAGTGGGGGGGCGGGGCCGGCCCTCCACTTT. This gives the protein CASSGGAGPALHF.

This sequence joins TRBV18 and TRBJ1-5; perhaps TRBD1 as D (5 bases). The CDR3 spans 14 residues. V was trimmed by 3 bases and J by 4 bases, leaving 10 bases between them. Per the germline V gene, CDR1 is KGHSH and CDR2 is LQKENI. CDR3 sequence (DNA): TGTGCCAGCTCACCTTCGGGGGGAAATCAGCCCCAGCATTTT. The encoded protein is CASSPSGGNQPQHF.

The V gene is TRBV7-9, the J gene TRBJ2-7, with D maybe TRBD2 (5 bases). The CDR3 totals 13 residues. CDR1 SEHNR and CDR2 FQNEAQ come from the germline V gene (reference sequence). Trimming took off 5 bases at V and 7 bases at J, with 15 bases between the two ends. In DNA, the CDR3 is TGTGCCAGCAGCCCGTCGGGTCCGGGGGAGCAGTACTTC. It is translated as CASSPSGPGEQYF.

J is TRBJ2-1 and V is TRBV10-3, with 10 bases matching TRBD2. V lost 11 bases to trimming and J lost 9 bases; unmatched junction nucleotides: 10. The CDR3 runs 13 residues. Germline V lookup: CDR1 ENHRY, CDR2 SYGVKD. CDR3 residues: CASKAGGQGEQFF. The CDR3 region has the DNA TGTGCCTCAAAAGCGGGAGGGCAAGGTGAGCAGTTCTTC.

The sample holds many counts of this clone. The rearrangement links TRBV6-1 to TRBJ2-1, with 9 nucleotides matching TRBD2. Germline values: CDR1 MNHNS, CDR2 SASEGT. The CDR3 is made up of 16 amino acids. V shed 2 bases and J 7 bases; nucleotides not matched to a gene: 9. The CDR3 DNA reads as TGTGCCAGCAGTGAATCGGCTAGCGGGGAAGGAAATGAGCAGTTCTTC. Protein: CASSESASGEGNEQFF.

The chain combines TRBV2 with TRBJ2-1; 14 nucleotides line up with TRBD2. CDR1 SNHLY and CDR2 FYNNEI come from the germline V gene. CDR3 length equals 17 residues. With V trimmed by 5 bases and J by 5 bases, 8 bases remained unmatched. CDR3 loop: CASSQGLAGVPHNEQFF. The CDR3 region has the DNA TGTGCCAGCAGTCAGGGACTAGCGGGAGTGCCCCACAATGAGCAGTTCTTC.

CDR3: CASSPSGLAGGPGSYEQYF. The CDR3 DNA reads TGCGCCAGCAGTCCTTCCGGACTAGCGGGAGGGCCCGGCTCCTACGAGCAGTACTTC. The gene calls are TRBV23-1 and TRBJ2-7; TRBD2 matches 15 bases. TRBV23-1 is reported as an ORF; its role is uncertain. CDR3 length: 19 residues. V lost 4 bases, J lost 0 bases, and 10 bases stayed unmatched.

The CDR3 coding sequence is TGTGCCAGTAGTAAGGGACAGGGTAGGGGCAATCAGCCCCAGCATTTT. Translation: CASSKGQGRGNQPQHF. This chain uses TRBV19 with TRBJ1-5; 9 nucleotides match TRBD1. This CDR3 has 16 amino acids. Germline assignment: CDR1 LNHDA and CDR2 SQIVND (reference sequence). The ends lost 4 bases at V and 2 bases at J; junction bases unmatched: 6.

The chain is built from TRBV11-2 and TRBJ1-1; tentative D call: TRBD1 (6 bases). Germline assignment: CDR1 SGHAT and CDR2 FQNNGV. Trimming cost V 5 bases and J 7 bases, with 17 bases left between them. The CDR3 covers 14 residues. CDR3 sequence reads: CASSPPEGVGEAFF. In nucleotides, the CDR3 is TGTGCCAGCAGCCCCCCCGAGGGGGTCGGTGAAGCTTTCTTT.

DNA of the CDR3: TGTGCCACCCTATTGACAGGGTCATTCGAGCAGTACTTC. Encoded protein: CATLLTGSFEQYF. The chain combines TRBV28 with TRBJ2-7; 7 bases are a match to TRBD1. CDR3 length equals 13 residues. CDR1 MDHEN and CDR2 SYDVKM come from the germline V gene. The trim removed 10 bases at V and 6 bases at J, leaving 12 bases unmatched.

The chain has TRBV27 and TRBJ2-7, with 8 bases lining up with TRBD1. The CDR3 loop spans 14 amino acids. Germline loops: CDR1 MNHEY, CDR2 SMNVEV (reference sequence). V was clipped by 6 bases and J by 6 bases; unmatched bases: 10. CDR3 nucleotide sequence: TGTGCCAGCAGATATCTCGACAGGGGAGGCGAGCAGTACTTC. Its translation is CASRYLDRGGEQYF.

The CDR3 DNA reads TGTGCCAGCAGCCCTAGCGGGAGCCACAATGAGCAGTTCTTC. Translation: CASSPSGSHNEQFF. The V call is TRBV7-3, the J call TRBJ2-1, with 10 bases that match TRBD2. The CDR3 length is 14 residues. J gave up 5 bases and V 5 bases, and 3 bases lay outside the gene matches. The germline gives CDR1 SGHTA, CDR2 FQGTGA.

This clone has more than one count but fewer than ten. The V and J genes are TRBV7-2 and TRBJ1-3, with a possible D match to TRBD1 (5 bases). Germline V lookup: CDR1 SGHTA, CDR2 FQGNSA. The CDR3 runs 13 residues. Trimming took 5 bases from V and 8 from J, leaving 13 bases between them. The CDR3 DNA is TGTGCCAGCAGCCCCTACGGGGGTGACACCATATATTTT. It yields the protein CASSPYGGDTIYF.

J is TRBJ2-3 and V is TRBV10-3; maybe TRBD1 (6 bases). CDR1 and CDR2 (germline): ENHRY, SYGVKD. The CDR3 consists of 13 residues. Trimming cost V 10 bases and J 0 bases, with 11 bases left between them. CDR3 sequence: CATHRVSTDTQYF. In DNA form, the CDR3 reads TGTGCCACACACAGGGTTAGCACAGATACGCAGTATTTT.

This chain connects TRBV6-5 to TRBJ2-7, with D perhaps matching TRBD2 (5 bases). Germline V gene lookup returns CDR1 MNHEY and CDR2 SVGAGI. Trimming removed 2 bases from V and 2 bases from J, with 13 bases in between. The CDR3 covers 15 residues. The CDR3 spells CASSYSGVRAYEQYF. The CDR3, as DNA: TGTGCCAGCAGTTACAGCGGTGTACGGGCCTACGAGCAGTACTTC.

The rearrangement links TRBV28 to TRBJ2-1, with 11 bases lining up with TRBD2. After removal of 5 bases from V and 5 bases from J, the junction contained 5 bases not matched to a gene. CDR3 size: 15 residues. Germline values: CDR1 MDHEN, CDR2 SYDVKM. The CDR3 coding sequence is TGTGCCAGCAGTATGACTAGCGGGGTAGACAATGAGCAGTTCTTC. This codes for CASSMTSGVDNEQFF.

The chain has TRBV19 and TRBJ2-4; 7 nucleotides line up with TRBD1. The CDR3 is made up of 16 amino acids. The germline V gene has CDR1 LNHDA and CDR2 SQIVND (reference sequence). V gave up 4 bases and J gave up 3 bases; unmatched junction bases: 9. The CDR3 protein is CASSSPSQGLKNIQYF. DNA of the CDR3: TGTGCCAGTAGTAGCCCCTCACAGGGGCTCAAAAACATTCAGTACTTC.

The V and J genes are TRBV10-3 and TRBJ2-1, with D possibly TRBD2 on 7 matching bases. Trimming removed 5 bases at V and 7 bases at J, with 12 bases between. Per germline, CDR1 ENHRY and CDR2 SYGVKD. The CDR3 contains 13 residues. The DNA for the CDR3 is TGTGCCATCAGTAGAGGGGGGGGGAATGAGCAGTTCTTC. Encoded protein: CAISRGGGNEQFF.

This clone is labeled medium-sized. The rearrangement joins TRBV2 to TRBJ2-5; the D gene is possibly TRBD2 (7 bases). Germline V gene data show CDR1 as SNHLY and CDR2 as FYNNEI. The V end was cut by 5 bases, the J end by 3 bases, with 19 bases between. This CDR3 spans 16 amino acids. The CDR3 protein is CASSTLGGLRKETQYF. The CDR3, as DNA: TGTGCCAGCAGTACCTTGGGGGGGCTTAGGAAAGAGACCCAGTACTTC.

A few counts support this clone. The genes are TRBV27 and TRBJ2-1, with TRBD2 identical over 9 bases. Germline CDR1 is MNHEY and CDR2 is SMNVEV (reference sequence). V lost 7 bases, J lost 6 bases, and 10 bases stayed unmatched. The CDR3 is 15 amino acids. CDR3 amino acids: CASTPGTSRSNEQFF. As DNA, the CDR3 is TGTGCCAGCACGCCCGGGACTAGCAGAAGCAATGAGCAGTTCTTC.

The chain employs TRBV11-1 and TRBJ2-1; maybe TRBD2 (6 bases). CDR3 size: 16 residues. Germline V gene data show CDR1 as SGHAT and CDR2 as FQDESV (reference sequence). The germline V and J ends were trimmed by 2 bases and 2 bases, with 13 bases remaining between them. The CDR3 here is CASSLLMAGTYNEQFF. In nucleotides, the CDR3 is TGTGCCAGCAGCTTATTGATGGCGGGGACCTACAATGAGCAGTTCTTC.